The subject of this entry is one T cell receptor beta chain. The sample comes from a study of shared clonotypes between healthy human individuals. The repertoire was sequenced with immunoSEQ multiplex PCR; TCRdb's copy has only in-frame clones and lacks some. The data show more than 2 million clones, with under 97% seen just once and roughly 0.13% held by the top ten. Germline CDR1 SGDLS, CDR2 YYNGEE. The junction had 7 bases not matched to a gene; V was cut back by 0 bases and J by 0 bases. The CDR3 runs 18 residues. The receptor was derived from a man aged 18 to 29 in good health. V usage is TRBV9 and J usage is TRBJ2-1, with TRBD2 matching 9 bases. Sample: naive CD4+ T cells sorted from blood. As to subset: CD45RA+ positively selected. The chain's CDR3 is CASSVGGTSISSYNEQFF. In nucleotides, the CDR3 is TGTGCCAGCAGCGTAGGGGGGACTAGCATCTCCTCCTACAATGAGCAGTTCTTC. Supplemented by reference TRBV9 and TRBJ2-1, the full variable domain reads DSGVTQTPKHLITATGQRVTLRCSPRSGDLSVYWYQQSLDQGLQFLIQYYNGEERAKGNILERFSAQQFPDLHSELNLSSLELGDSALYFCASSVGGTSISSYNEQFFGPGTRLTVL.